This entry features one TCR beta chain sequence. This specimen belongs to a study of blood T cell repertoires in COVID-19. Study-wide context: The samples span acute and convalescent COVID-19 from the United States, Italy and Spain.

The V gene's germline CDR1 is LNHDA and CDR2 SQIVND (reference sequence). The V and J ends lost 6 bases and 8 bases, in that order; junction bases with no gene match: 6. This CDR3 region has 13 residues. Original data processing: Estimates of nucleated cell counts were drawn from the amplification of reference gene primers. Repertoires were generated with immunoSEQ multiplex PCR, while TCRdb's copy carries only in-frame clones and drops some. D and trimming were read from the DNA, whereas the V and J calls and clone size are those reported in that table. The data show approximately 280,000 clones, around nine tenths seen once.

The material sequenced was peripheral blood. The sequence derives from a man in his forties with acute or convalescent COVID-19. The chain recombines TRBV19 with TRBJ1-3; TRBD1 matches at 8 bases. For the CDR3, the DNA is TGTGCCAGTAGGCCGGCGGACAGGGACACCATATATTTT. Amino acid sequence: CASRPADRDTIYF.